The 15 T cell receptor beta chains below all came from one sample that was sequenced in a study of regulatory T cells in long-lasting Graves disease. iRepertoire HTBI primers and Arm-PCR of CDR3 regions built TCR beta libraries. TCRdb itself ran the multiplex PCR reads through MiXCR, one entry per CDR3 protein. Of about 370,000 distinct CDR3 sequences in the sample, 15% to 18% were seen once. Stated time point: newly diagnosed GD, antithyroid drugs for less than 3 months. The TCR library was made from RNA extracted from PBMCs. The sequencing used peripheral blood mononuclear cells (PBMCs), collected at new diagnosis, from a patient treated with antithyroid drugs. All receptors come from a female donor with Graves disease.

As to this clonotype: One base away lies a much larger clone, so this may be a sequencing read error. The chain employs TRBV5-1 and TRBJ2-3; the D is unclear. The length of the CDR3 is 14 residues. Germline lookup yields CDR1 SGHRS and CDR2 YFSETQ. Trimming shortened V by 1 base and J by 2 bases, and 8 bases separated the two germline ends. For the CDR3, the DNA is TGCGCCAGCAGCTTGCAACTGGTCACAGATACGCAGTATTTT. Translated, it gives CASSLQLVTDTQYF.

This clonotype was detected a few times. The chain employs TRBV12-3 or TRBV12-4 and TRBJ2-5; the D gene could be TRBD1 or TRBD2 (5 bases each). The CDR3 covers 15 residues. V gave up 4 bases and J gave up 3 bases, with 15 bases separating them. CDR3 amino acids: CASSSGILGEETQYF. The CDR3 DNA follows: TGTGCCAGCAGTTCGGGTATCCTGGGGGAAGAGACCCAGTACTTC.

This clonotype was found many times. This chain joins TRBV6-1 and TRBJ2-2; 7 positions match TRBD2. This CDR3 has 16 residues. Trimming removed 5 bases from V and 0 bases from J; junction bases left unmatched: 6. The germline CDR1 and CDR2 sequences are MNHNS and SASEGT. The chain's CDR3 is CASSPAGGANTGELFF. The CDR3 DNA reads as TGTGCCAGCAGTCCAGCTGGGGGGGCGAACACCGGGGAGCTGTTTTTT.

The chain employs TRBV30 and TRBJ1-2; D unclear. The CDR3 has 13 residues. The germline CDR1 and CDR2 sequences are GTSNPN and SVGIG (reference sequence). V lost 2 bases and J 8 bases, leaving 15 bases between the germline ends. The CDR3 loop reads CAWSTNGLRGYTF. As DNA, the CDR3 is TGTGCCTGGAGTACGAACGGCCTTAGGGGCTACACCTTC.

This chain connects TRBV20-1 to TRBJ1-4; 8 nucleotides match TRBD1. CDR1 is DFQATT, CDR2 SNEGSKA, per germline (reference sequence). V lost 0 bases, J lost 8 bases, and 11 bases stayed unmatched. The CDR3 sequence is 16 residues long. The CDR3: CSARDLPGRGQEKLFF. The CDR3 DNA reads TGCAGTGCTAGAGATTTGCCTGGCAGGGGGCAGGAAAAACTGTTTTTT.

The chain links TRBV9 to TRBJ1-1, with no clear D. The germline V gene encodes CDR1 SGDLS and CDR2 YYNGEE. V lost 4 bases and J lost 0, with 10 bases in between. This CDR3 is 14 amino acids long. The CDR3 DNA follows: TGTGCCAGCAGCTCCGGTATAGTGAACACTGAAGCTTTCTTT. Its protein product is CASSSGIVNTEAFF.

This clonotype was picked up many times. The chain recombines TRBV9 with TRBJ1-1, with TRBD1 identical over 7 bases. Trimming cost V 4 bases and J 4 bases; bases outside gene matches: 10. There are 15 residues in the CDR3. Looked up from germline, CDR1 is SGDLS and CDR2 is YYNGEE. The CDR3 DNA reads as TGTGCCAGCAGCCCGCGGACAGGCCCCAGCACTGAAGCTTTCTTT. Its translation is CASSPRTGPSTEAFF.

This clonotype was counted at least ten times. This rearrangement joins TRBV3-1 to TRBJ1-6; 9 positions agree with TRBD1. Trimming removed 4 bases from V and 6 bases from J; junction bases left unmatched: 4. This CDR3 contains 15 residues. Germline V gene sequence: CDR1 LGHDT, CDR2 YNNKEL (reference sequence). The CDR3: CASSRDRGFNSPLHF. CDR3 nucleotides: TGTGCCAGCAGCCGAGACAGGGGGTTTAATTCACCCCTCCACTTT.

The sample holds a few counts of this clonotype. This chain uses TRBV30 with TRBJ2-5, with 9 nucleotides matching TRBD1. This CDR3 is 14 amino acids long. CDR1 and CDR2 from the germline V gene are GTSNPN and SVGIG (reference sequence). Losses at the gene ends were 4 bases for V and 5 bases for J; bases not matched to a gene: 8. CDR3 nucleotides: TGTGCCTGGAACCCCGGGACAGGGAGCGAGACCCAGTACTTC. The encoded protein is CAWNPGTGSETQYF. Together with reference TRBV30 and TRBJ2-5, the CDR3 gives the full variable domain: SQTIHQWPATLVQPVGSPLSLECTVEGTSNPNLYWYRQAAGRGLQLLFYSVGIGQISSEVPQNLSASRPQDRQFILSSKKLLLSDSGFYLCAWNPGTGSETQYFGPGTRLLVL.

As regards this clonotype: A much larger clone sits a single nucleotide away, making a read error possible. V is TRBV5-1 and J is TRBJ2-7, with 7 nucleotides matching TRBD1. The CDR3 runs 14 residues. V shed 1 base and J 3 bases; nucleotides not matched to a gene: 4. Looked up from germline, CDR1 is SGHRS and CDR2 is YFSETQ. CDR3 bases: TGCGCCAGCAGCTTGATCGGGACAGACTACGAGCAGTACTTC. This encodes CASSLIGTDYEQYF.

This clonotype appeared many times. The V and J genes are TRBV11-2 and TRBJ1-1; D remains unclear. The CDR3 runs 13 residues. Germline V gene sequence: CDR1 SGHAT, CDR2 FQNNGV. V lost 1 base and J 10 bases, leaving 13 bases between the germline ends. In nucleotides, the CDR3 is TGTGCCAGCAGCTTAGTGAGGCTGGATGGAGCTTTCTTT. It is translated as CASSLVRLDGAFF. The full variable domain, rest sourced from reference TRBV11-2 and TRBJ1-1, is EAGVAQSPRYKIIEKRQSVAFWCNPISGHATLYWYQQILGQGPKLLIQFQNNGVVDDSQLPKDRFSAERLKGVDSTLKIQPAKLEDSAVYLCASSLVRLDGAFFGQGTRLTVV.

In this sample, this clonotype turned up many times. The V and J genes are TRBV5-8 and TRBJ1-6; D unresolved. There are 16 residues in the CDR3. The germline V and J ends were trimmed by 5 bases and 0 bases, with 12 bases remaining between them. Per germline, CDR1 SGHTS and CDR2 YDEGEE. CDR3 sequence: CASRAVSSSYNSPLHF. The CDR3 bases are TGTGCCAGCAGGGCCGTATCGAGCTCCTATAATTCACCCCTCCACTTT.

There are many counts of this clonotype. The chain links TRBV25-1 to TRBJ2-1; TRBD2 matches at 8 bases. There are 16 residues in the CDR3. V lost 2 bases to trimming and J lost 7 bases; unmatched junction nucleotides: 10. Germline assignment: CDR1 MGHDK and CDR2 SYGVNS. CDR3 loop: CASSEPPGGAGNEQFF. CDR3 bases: TGTGCCAGCAGTGAACCCCCCGGGGGGGCAGGTAATGAGCAGTTCTTC.

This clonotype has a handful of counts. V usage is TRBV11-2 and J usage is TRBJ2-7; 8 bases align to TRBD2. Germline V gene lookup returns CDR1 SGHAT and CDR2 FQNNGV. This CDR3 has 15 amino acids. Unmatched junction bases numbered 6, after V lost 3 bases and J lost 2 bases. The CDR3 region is CASSFSSGPTYEQYF. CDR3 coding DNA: TGTGCCAGCAGCTTTTCTAGCGGGCCAACCTACGAGCAGTACTTC.

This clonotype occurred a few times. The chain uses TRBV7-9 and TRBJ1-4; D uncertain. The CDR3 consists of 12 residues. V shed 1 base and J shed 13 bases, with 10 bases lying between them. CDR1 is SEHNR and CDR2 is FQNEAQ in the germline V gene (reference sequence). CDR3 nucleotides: TGTGCCAGCAGCTTAGAATTCCCGGGACTGTTTTTT. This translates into CASSLEFPGLFF.